This T cell receptor beta chain was profiled in a study of blood T cell repertoires in COVID-19 (TCRdb year 2020). Notes on the research overall: Samples covering the acute and convalescent phases of COVID-19 were provided by collaborators in the United States, Italy and Spain. The prospective study material was composed of cDNA or gDNA derived from T cells, B-cell-depleted T cells, or PBMCs. The dataset comprised deeply sampled blood TCRbeta repertoires from subjects exposed to, actively infected with, or recovered from COVID-19. A freely available public database, intended as a resource for researchers studying the immune response to SARS-CoV-2, is where the repertoires were released. The samples were drawn from two sources: the first 160 participants of the ongoing ImmuneRACE study, and 950 to 1,500 subjects contributed by 6 global collaborators. Sample metadata almost always included a de-identified subject ID, COVID-19 status, age in years and sex. HLA class I and class II types, where available, came from metadata supplied by the sample provider rather than from assay-based typing. Findings and caveats that apply to the study as a whole: How much clinical and demographic metadata was included differed by source and by participant, and the metadata was provided uncurated.

TCRbeta CDR3 regions were amplified from genomic DNA by means of the immunoSEQ Assay, a bias-controlled multiplex PCR. Per the original workflow: The number of nucleated cells in each sample was estimated from the amplification of reference gene primers within the assay. Sequence reads were collapsed and filtered to measure the absolute abundance of every unique TCRbeta CDR3 rearrangement. For each sample, productive Simpson clonality was calculated by taking the square root of Simpson's diversity index across productive rearrangements. TCRdb carries this immuneACCESS record with in-frame sequences only. Its versions omit some clonotypes, under half of them owing to an unresolved V gene in the studies checked, with the rest unexplained. D and trimming were read from the DNA, whereas the V and J calls and clone size are those reported in that table. For this sample the table gives some 160,000 clones, of which around 92% were detected only once. Clones ranked in the top ten supply around 3% of the sample.

Collaborating institutions collected whole blood in K2EDTA tubes following their own protocols. For TCRbeta analysis, collaborator samples were shipped as frozen whole blood, as isolated PBMCs, or as DNA extracted from either sample type. As regards this clone: Its antigen target is currently unknown. It has no much larger one-base neighbor in the sample; base qualities were not kept.

The germline V gene sets CDR1 to KGHSH and CDR2 to LQKENI. Deletion took 4 bases off V and 4 bases off J, with a span of 16 bases between the germline ends. Measured from the cysteine to the phenylalanine, the CDR3 is 16 residues long. CDR3 DNA is the only sequence kept; it has 48 bases, read in frame from the first base. This chain joins TRBV18 to TRBJ1-4; TRBD1 might be the D gene, on 5 matching bases. The sequence came from a man aged 55 to 70 with acute or convalescent COVID-19. The specimen sequenced was peripheral blood. The DNA reads TGTGCCAGCTCACAATCCAACGGGGGGAATAATGAAAAACTGTTTTTT. It translates to CASSQSNGGNNEKLFF.